Listed below are T cell receptor beta chains from one sample, sequenced in a study of human T cells and chemical hapten exposure. TCRdb used MiXCR to reprocess the RACE reads, holding one entry per CDR3 protein. The sample contains 95,000 to 150,000 distinct CDR3 sequences, about 11% of which appear only once. The sample consisted of whole blood, taken in connection with sensitization to the hapten diphenylcyclopropenone (DPC). These receptors all stem from a woman aged 50 to 65 with alopecia areata. Some clones in this sample may be carry-over from other donors' samples. Each CDR3 is given with its conserved first and last residue. Fields, in order: D gene, clone size, V gene, J gene, CDR3 protein, CDR3 DNA. D genes are given only for firm matches. Clone size, where shown, is once, few, many, or a class for clones that have expanded.

-	-	TRBV3-1	TRBJ2-7	CASSQEGSAQYF	TGTGCCAGCAGCCAAGAAGGGAGCGCCCAGTACTTC
-	few	TRBV7-2	TRBJ1-4	CASSAGPLEKLFF	TGTGCCAGCAGCGCGGGACCTCTGGAAAAACTGTTTTTT
-	few	TRBV6-6	TRBJ1-1	CASSYLGLEAFF	TGTGCCAGCAGTTACTTGGGCCTTGAAGCTTTCTTT
TRBD1	-	TRBV5-5	TRBJ2-3	CASSPQTGGITDTQYF	TGTGCCAGCAGCCCGCAGACAGGGGGTATCACAGATACGCAGTATTTT
TRBD2	few	TRBV6-2/TRBV6-3	TRBJ2-7	CASSFGLAGGPGEQYF	TGTGCCAGCAGTTTCGGACTAGCGGGAGGCCCGGGGGAGCAGTACTTC
-	many	TRBV12-3/TRBV12-4	TRBJ2-1	CASSLQGLITYNEQFF	TGTGCCAGCAGTCTTCAGGGGTTAATAACCTACAATGAGCAGTTCTTC
-	few	TRBV29-1	TRBJ1-1	CSVVVQLNTEAFF	TGCAGCGTTGTTGTACAATTGAACACTGAAGCTTTCTTT
-	-	TRBV3-1	TRBJ2-7	CASSQDWGSYEQYF	TGTGCCAGCAGCCAAGATTGGGGGAGTTACGAGCAGTACTTC
TRBD2	many	TRBV10-3	TRBJ2-1	CAISESLTLAGVSAYNEQFF	TGTGCCATCAGTGAGTCTTTAACGCTAGCGGGAGTGTCCGCCTACAATGAGCAGTTCTTC
TRBD2	-	TRBV20-1	TRBJ2-4	CSVLLAELAKNIQYF	TGCAGTGTTCTCCTAGCGGAGTTAGCCAAAAACATTCAGTACTTC
TRBD2	many	TRBV19	TRBJ2-1	CASSSRRTSGRRGGYNEQFF	TGTGCCAGTAGTTCTCGTCGGACTAGCGGGAGAAGGGGTGGGTATAATGAGCAGTTCTTC
-	-	TRBV29-1	TRBJ2-3	CSMGAGTTDTQYF	TGCAGCATGGGCGCAGGGACAACCGATACGCAGTATTTT
-	few	TRBV20-1	TRBJ1-1	CSAPGLSNTEAFF	TGCAGTGCTCCGGGACTCTCGAACACTGAAGCTTTCTTT
-	-	TRBV29-1	TRBJ1-1	CSVRGPDTEAFF	TGCAGCGTCCGGGGGCCTGACACTGAAGCTTTCTTT
-	-	TRBV2	TRBJ2-5	CASTGQQETQYF	TGTGCCAGCACAGGGCAACAAGAGACCCAGTACTTC
-	-	TRBV6-5	TRBJ2-3	CASSFAPRPDTQYF	TGTGCCAGCAGTTTTGCCCCTAGACCAGATACGCAGTATTTT
-	many	TRBV5-1	TRBJ2-6	CASSLAFGEFSGANVLTF	TGCGCCAGCAGCTTGGCGTTCGGGGAATTCTCTGGGGCCAACGTCCTGACTTTC
-	-	TRBV5-1	TRBJ1-1	CASTIGGFTEAFF	TGCGCCAGCACCATTGGGGGATTCACTGAAGCTTTCTTT
TRBD2	-	TRBV7-2	TRBJ2-7	CASSLGSLAGGYEQYF	TGTGCCAGCAGCTTAGGGAGTCTGGCGGGAGGCTACGAGCAGTACTTC
-	-	TRBV21-1	TRBJ2-2	CASSNGSRRSPTNTGELFF	TGTGCCAGCAGCAATGGGTCCCGACGGAGCCCTACGAACACCGGGGAGCTGTTTTTT
TRBD1	-	TRBV12-3/TRBV12-4	TRBJ1-1	CASNPGGFTEAFF	TGTGCCAGCAACCCAGGGGGGTTCACTGAAGCTTTCTTT
TRBD1	-	TRBV6-5	TRBJ2-7	CASSRTGASYEQYF	TGTGCCAGCAGCAGGACAGGGGCCTCCTACGAGCAGTACTTC
-	many	TRBV12-3/TRBV12-4	TRBJ2-7	CASSLNQEQYF	TGTGCCAGCAGTTTAAACCAGGAGCAGTACTTC
TRBD1	-	TRBV2	TRBJ2-5	CAILDRGRETQYF	TGTGCCATCCTGGACAGGGGGCGAGAGACCCAGTACTTC
-	-	TRBV5-6	TRBJ1-3	CASSLEGTRVSGNTIYF	TGTGCCAGCAGCTTGGAGGGTACGCGAGTCTCTGGAAACACCATATATTTT
-	few	TRBV20-1	TRBJ2-6	CSARPGSGANVLTF	TGCAGTGCTAGACCGGGCTCTGGGGCCAACGTCCTGACTTTC
-	-	TRBV12-3/TRBV12-4	TRBJ2-3	CASSFGVRDTQYF	TGTGCCAGCAGTTTTGGCGTTCGAGATACGCAGTATTTT
TRBD2	medium-sized	TRBV12-3/TRBV12-4	TRBJ2-1	CASSLEAGLAGARNEQFF	TGTGCCAGCAGTTTAGAAGCGGGACTAGCGGGAGCAAGGAATGAGCAGTTCTTC
-	many	TRBV4-1	TRBJ1-1	CASSQANTEAFF	TGCGCCAGCAGCCAAGCGAACACTGAAGCTTTCTTT
TRBD1	-	TRBV5-1	TRBJ2-1	CASSGDSCTGHNEQFF	TGCGCCAGCAGCGGGGACAGCTGTACGGGACACAATGAGCAGTTCTTC
-	many	TRBV6-5	TRBJ2-5	CASSQAGAYQETQYF	TGTGCCAGCAGCCAGGCCGGTGCGTACCAAGAGACCCAGTACTTC
-	-	TRBV18	TRBJ2-1	CASSQNIGGPPWGDEQFF	TGTGCCAGCTCGCAAAACATCGGGGGGCCGCCGTGGGGCGATGAGCAGTTCTTC
TRBD2	-	TRBV30	TRBJ2-2	CAWSVGLAGVPGELFF	TGTGCCTGGAGTGTAGGACTAGCGGGAGTCCCCGGGGAGCTGTTTTTT
TRBD2	few	TRBV7-2	TRBJ2-5	CASSPARGGAETQYF	TGTGCCAGCAGCCCCGCCCGGGGGGGGGCAGAGACCCAGTACTTC
-	-	TRBV12-3/TRBV12-4	TRBJ1-6	CASSPWGLQSRSPLHF	TGTGCCAGCAGCCCCTGGGGCCTACAAAGTCGATCACCCCTCCACTTT
TRBD1	-	TRBV13	TRBJ2-7	CASSLVTGTGDYEQYF	TGTGCCAGCAGCTTGGTTACCGGGACAGGGGACTACGAGCAGTACTTC
TRBD1	-	TRBV6-5	TRBJ1-1	CASSLDRAMNTEAFF	TGTGCCAGCAGTCTGGACAGGGCCATGAACACTGAAGCTTTCTTT
TRBD2	-	TRBV2	TRBJ2-1	CASRPTSGGASNNEQFF	TGTGCCAGCAGGCCGACTAGCGGGGGGGCCTCAAATAATGAGCAGTTCTTC
TRBD2	few	TRBV18	TRBJ2-5	CASSPRLAGPQETQYF	TGTGCCAGCTCACCCAGGCTAGCGGGACCCCAAGAGACCCAGTACTTC
TRBD1	-	TRBV5-1	TRBJ2-7	CASSPFPRDRGYEQYF	TGCGCCAGCAGCCCCTTCCCCCGGGACAGGGGCTACGAGCAGTACTTC
TRBD1	-	TRBV3-1	TRBJ1-2	CASSPGTGDFNYGYTF	TGTGCCAGCAGCCCTGGGACAGGCGATTTTAACTATGGCTACACCTTC
-	-	TRBV27	TRBJ2-7	CASSLTAGGSYEQYF	TGTGCCAGCAGTTTAACGGCTGGTGGGTCCTACGAGCAGTACTTC
TRBD1	many	TRBV27	TRBJ2-6	CASSSPGQGTALTF	TGTGCCAGTAGCTCTCCGGGACAGGGGACGGCCCTGACTTTC
-	few	TRBV28	TRBJ1-3	CASSLGLSGNTIYF	TGTGCCAGCAGTTTGGGTCTCTCTGGAAACACCATATATTTT
TRBD2	few	TRBV2	TRBJ2-1	CASTLQSGGANEQFF	TGTGCCAGCACCCTCCAAAGCGGGGGGGCTAATGAGCAGTTCTTC
TRBD2	few	TRBV5-1	TRBJ2-5	CASSREGQAETQYF	TGCGCCAGCAGCCGGGAGGGCCAAGCAGAGACCCAGTACTTC
-	many	TRBV21-1	TRBJ2-7	CASSGRDCYYEQYF	TGTGCCAGCAGCGGGCGGGACTGTTACTACGAGCAGTACTTC
-	-	TRBV5-1	TRBJ2-7	CASSLSRGGLGEQYF	TGCGCCAGCAGCTTGTCTAGGGGGGGCCTAGGGGAGCAGTACTTC
-	-	TRBV29-1	TRBJ1-3	CSVGGGAEHSGNTIYF	TGCAGCGTCGGAGGGGGGGCCGAACACTCTGGAAACACCATATATTTT
-	many	TRBV7-8	TRBJ2-1	CASSTGRASYNEQFF	TGTGCCAGCAGCACGGGCAGGGCATCCTACAATGAGCAGTTCTTC
-	many	TRBV7-2	TRBJ1-6	CASSFQSRRDNSPLHF	TGTGCCAGCAGCTTCCAGTCCAGGAGAGATAATTCACCCCTCCACTTT
-	few	TRBV28	TRBJ2-3	CALAGPLKATQYF	TGTGCCCTCGCCGGCCCCCTGAAGGCTACGCAGTATTTT
-	-	TRBV5-1	TRBJ1-2	CASSLVAFRDYGYTF	TGCGCCAGCAGTTTGGTCGCCTTTCGGGACTATGGCTACACCTTC
-	few	TRBV29-1	TRBJ2-1	CSAGSYNEQFF	TGCAGCGCTGGCTCCTACAATGAGCAGTTCTTC